A selection of T cell receptor beta chains follows, all from one sample in a study of cytomegalovirus exposure and HLA in healthy donors. Only in-frame clones appear in the TCRdb table, and some are missing; sequencing was by immunoSEQ multiplex PCR. The sample has more than 95,000 clones, around two thirds seen once. Material for sequencing was PBMCs. Every receptor here comes from a middle-aged woman in good health and CMV-seropositive. Both conserved end residues are part of each CDR3. The order of the fields is clone size, D gene, J gene, V gene, CDR3 protein, CDR3 DNA. D genes are given only for firm matches. Clone size is not always given. Where it is, it says once, few, many or a class for expanded clones.

NA	NA	TRBJ2-7	TRBV28	CASTSGYEQYF	TGTGCCAGCACCTCAGGATACGAGCAGTACTTC
NA	NA	TRBJ2-1	TRBV7-3	CASSLNPNYNEQFF	TGTGCCAGCAGCTTAAATCCTAACTACAATGAGCAGTTCTTC
once	NA	TRBJ2-2	TRBV5-6	CASSLRRRVGELFF	TGTGCCAGCAGCTTGAGGCGGCGCGTCGGGGAGCTGTTTTTT
NA	TRBD1	TRBJ2-7	TRBV27	CASSLRTGYEQYF	TGTGCCAGCAGTTTGCGGACAGGCTACGAGCAGTACTTC
NA	TRBD1	TRBJ2-6	TRBV18	CASSPWTGMGPGANVLTF	TGTGCCAGCTCACCGTGGACAGGGATGGGCCCTGGGGCCAACGTCCTGACTTTC
few	TRBD1	TRBJ1-5	TRBV19	CASSMASTGDRNQPQHF	TGTGCCAGTAGTATGGCCTCAACAGGGGACCGCAATCAGCCCCAGCATTTT
few	NA	TRBJ2-6	TRBV5-6	CASSFRGSGANVLTF	TGTGCCAGCAGCTTTCGCGGTTCTGGGGCCAACGTCCTGACTTTC
NA	TRBD1	TRBJ1-1	TRBV28	CASSLSGGRGAFF	TGTGCCAGCAGTTTATCAGGGGGCAGGGGAGCTTTCTTT
NA	NA	TRBJ1-3	TRBV2	CASRRSGNTIYF	TGTGCCAGCAGGAGGTCTGGAAACACCATATATTTT
NA	TRBD1	TRBJ2-3	TRBV5-4	CASTPWRDREEDTQYF	TGTGCCAGCACCCCCTGGCGGGACAGGGAGGAAGATACGCAGTATTTT
few	NA	TRBJ1-4	TRBV25-1	CASSSGLVNEKLFF	TGTGCCAGCAGTTCGGGACTGGTTAATGAAAAACTGTTTTTT